The present TCR beta chain was sequenced within a study of blood T cell repertoires in COVID-19. Study background: The United States, Italy and Spain provided the acute and convalescent COVID-19 samples. PBMCs, B-cell-depleted T cells, or T cells were the source of the cDNA or gDNA that made up the material.

V lost 2 bases and J lost 7, with 15 bases in between. Germline CDR1 and CDR2: SGHDT and YYEEEE. This CDR3 spans 15 amino acids. In the source study's methods: Estimation of nucleated cell counts was performed using reference gene primer amplification. The method was immunoSEQ multiplex PCR; TCRdb's version includes in-frame clones alone and lacks a portion of them. D and trimming were read from the DNA, whereas the V and J calls and clone size are those reported in that table. The sample contains some 43,000 clones, approximately 80% of which appear only once. The chain has TRBV5-6 and TRBJ1-4; D not resolved. Sequencing used peripheral blood. This receptor was obtained from a man aged 50 or older with active or convalescent COVID-19. In DNA, the CDR3 is TGTGCCAGCAGCTTCTGGACCGGAGGAAGTGAAAAACTGTTTTTT. Protein sequence: CASSFWTGGSEKLFF.